This TCR beta chain was sequenced for a study of blood T cell repertoires in COVID-19. V was pared by 3 bases and J by 4 bases, with 16 bases between. Per germline, CDR1 LNHDA and CDR2 SQIVND (reference sequence). This CDR3 comprises 16 residues. Per the study methods: Reference gene primer amplification gave nucleated cell count estimates. Here immunoSEQ multiplex PCR was the method, and the copy in TCRdb shows in-frame clones only, minus some. Clone size and the V and J calls come from that table; the DNA yielded D and trimming. This sample yields some 140,000 clones, of which 78% are seen a single time; approximately 11% belongs to the top ten.

J is TRBJ1-5 and V is TRBV19; maybe TRBD1 (5 bases). The sequence was obtained from a man in his sixties who had recovered from COVID-19. The sequencing input was peripheral blood. The CDR3 spells CASSITGGGKNQPQHF. DNA of the CDR3: TGTGCCAGTAGTATTACGGGTGGGGGGAAAAATCAGCCCCAGCATTTT.